The clone carrying this T cell receptor beta chain came up many times. Its antigen is unknown. This record belongs to a study of Graves' ophthalmopathy and Graves' hyperthyroidism. Looking at the study overall: Peripheral blood was obtained at first diagnosis, ahead of any treatment. General study findings and limits: Detection in blood was also observed for most expanded thyroid clonotypes above 0.001 frequency.

The authors amplified TCR beta CDR3 regions, and they did so from RNA transcripts for repertoire sequencing. HTBI primers served in a first-round RT-PCR, which a second-round multiplex PCR followed. Each CDR3 protein gets one entry after TCRdb re-called the multiplex PCR reads with MiXCR. The data show about 340,000 distinct CDR3 sequences, about a sixth seen once. CDR3 length: 14 amino acids. Between the trimmed V and J ends, which lost 2 bases and 8 bases, there was a span of 15 bases. Germline V lookup: CDR1 LGHNA, CDR2 YSLEER. The chain uses TRBV4-3 and TRBJ1-1; no firm D call. This TCR derives from an adult man with Graves' ophthalmopathy. The specimen was peripheral blood. In DNA, the CDR3 is TGCGCCAGCAGCCAACGCGACGCACAAACGGAAGCTTTCTTT. This codes for CASSQRDAQTEAFF.